Included here is one T cell receptor (beta chain) sequence, with context. The antigen remains unidentified. The sample is drawn from a study of T cell clonotyping in hematopoietic cell transplantation. General observations from the study: Broader posttransplant TCR repertoire diversity was predicted by graft donor and pretransplant recipient Inverse Simpson Index values.

Data came from immunoSEQ multiplex PCR; TCRdb stores just in-frame clones and leaves some out. The data contain 15,000 to 20,000 clones, 80% to 90% of them singletons. Source material: peripheral blood mononuclear cells. The clonotype comes from a woman aged 40 to 50 in good health. Some clones in this sample may be carry-over from other donors' samples.

CDR3 loop: CASSYSQGAAQPQHF. The CDR3, as DNA: TGTGCCAGCAGTTACAGTCAGGGGGCGGCTCAGCCCCAGCATTTT. This rearrangement joins TRBV6-6 to TRBJ1-5; 8 nucleotides agree with TRBD1. Germline CDR1 and CDR2: MNHNY and SVGAGI (reference sequence). V dropped 2 bases and J dropped 6; count of bases not matched to a gene: 6. The CDR3 sequence is 15 residues long.